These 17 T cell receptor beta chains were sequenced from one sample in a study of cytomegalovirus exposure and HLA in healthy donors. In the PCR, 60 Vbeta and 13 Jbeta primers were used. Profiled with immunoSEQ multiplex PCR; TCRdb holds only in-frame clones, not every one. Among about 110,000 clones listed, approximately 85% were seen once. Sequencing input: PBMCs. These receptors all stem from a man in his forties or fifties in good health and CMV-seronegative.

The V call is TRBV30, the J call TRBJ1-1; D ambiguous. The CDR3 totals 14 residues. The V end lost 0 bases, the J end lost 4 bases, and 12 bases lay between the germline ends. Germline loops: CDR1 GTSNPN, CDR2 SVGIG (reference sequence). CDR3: CAWSVRDLGTEAFF. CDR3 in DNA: TGTGCCTGGAGTGTACGGGATCTGGGCACTGAAGCTTTCTTT.

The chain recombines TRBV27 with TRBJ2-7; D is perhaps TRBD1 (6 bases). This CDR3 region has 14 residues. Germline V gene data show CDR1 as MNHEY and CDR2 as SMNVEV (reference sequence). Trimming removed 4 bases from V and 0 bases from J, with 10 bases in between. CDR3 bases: TGTGCCAGCAGTTCGACAGGTATCTCCTACGAGCAGTACTTC. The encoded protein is CASSSTGISYEQYF.

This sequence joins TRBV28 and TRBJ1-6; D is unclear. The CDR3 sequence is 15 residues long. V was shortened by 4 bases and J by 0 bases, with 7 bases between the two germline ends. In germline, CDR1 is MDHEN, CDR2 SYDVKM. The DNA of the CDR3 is TGTGCCAGCAGTTCTTTTAGCTCCTATAATTCACCCCTCCACTTT. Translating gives CASSSFSSYNSPLHF.

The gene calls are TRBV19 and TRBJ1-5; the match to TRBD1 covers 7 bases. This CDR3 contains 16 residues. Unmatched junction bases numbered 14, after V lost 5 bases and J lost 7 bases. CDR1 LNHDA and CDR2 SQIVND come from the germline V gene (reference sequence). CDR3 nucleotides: TGTGCCAGTAGTCTGGGGGACAGAGTGATGAACCAGCCCCAGCATTTT. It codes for CASSLGDRVMNQPQHF.

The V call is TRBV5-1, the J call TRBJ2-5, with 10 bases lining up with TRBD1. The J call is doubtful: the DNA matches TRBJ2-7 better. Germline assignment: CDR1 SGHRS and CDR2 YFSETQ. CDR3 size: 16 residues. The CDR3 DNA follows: TGCGCCAGCAGCCTCGCCGGGACAGGGGTCTCCTACGAGCAGTACTTC. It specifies CASSLAGTGVSYEQYF.

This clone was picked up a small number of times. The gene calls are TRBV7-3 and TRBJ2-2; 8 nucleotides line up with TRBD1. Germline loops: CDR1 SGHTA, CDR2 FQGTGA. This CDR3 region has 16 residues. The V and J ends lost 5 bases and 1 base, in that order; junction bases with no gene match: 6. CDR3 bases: TGTGCCAGCAGCCACTGGACAGGGAGGAACACCGGGGAGCTGTTTTTT. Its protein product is CASSHWTGRNTGELFF. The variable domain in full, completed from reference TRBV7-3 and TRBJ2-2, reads GAGVSQTPSNKVTEKGKYVELRCDPISGHTALYWYRQSLGQGPEFLIYFQGTGAADDSGLPNDRFFAVRPEGSVSTLKIQRTERGDSAVYLCASSHWTGRNTGELFFGEGSRLTVL.

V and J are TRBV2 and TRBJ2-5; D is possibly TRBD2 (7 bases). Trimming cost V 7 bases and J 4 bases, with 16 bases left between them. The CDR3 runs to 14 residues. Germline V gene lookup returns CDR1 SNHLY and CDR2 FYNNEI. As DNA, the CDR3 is TGTGCCAGCACTCTTGGGGGGGGCTCAGAGACCCAGTACTTC. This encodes CASTLGGGSETQYF.

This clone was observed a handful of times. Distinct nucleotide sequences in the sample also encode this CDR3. CDR3 bases: TGCGCCAGCAGCCAAGAGCGGGGGGGCCAGGAGACCCAGTACTTC. Its translation is CASSQERGGQETQYF. The rearrangement links TRBV4-3 to TRBJ2-5; 9 bases match TRBD2. This CDR3 has 15 amino acids. Germline CDR1 reads LGHNA; CDR2 reads YSLEER. After removal of 0 bases from V and 5 bases from J, the junction contained 4 bases not matched to a gene.

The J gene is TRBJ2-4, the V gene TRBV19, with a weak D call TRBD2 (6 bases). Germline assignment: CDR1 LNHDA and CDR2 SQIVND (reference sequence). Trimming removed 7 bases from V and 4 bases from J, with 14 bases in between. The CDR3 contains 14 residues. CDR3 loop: CASKDLGGKNIQYF. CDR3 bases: TGTGCCAGTAAGGATCTGGGGGGAAAAAACATTCAGTACTTC.

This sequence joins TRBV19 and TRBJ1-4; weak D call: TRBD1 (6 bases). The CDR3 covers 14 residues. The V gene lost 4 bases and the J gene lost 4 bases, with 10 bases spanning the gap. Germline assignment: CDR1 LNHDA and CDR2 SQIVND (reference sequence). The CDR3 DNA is TGTGCCAGTAGTACAACAGGGTTTAATGAAAAACTGTTTTTT. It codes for CASSTTGFNEKLFF.

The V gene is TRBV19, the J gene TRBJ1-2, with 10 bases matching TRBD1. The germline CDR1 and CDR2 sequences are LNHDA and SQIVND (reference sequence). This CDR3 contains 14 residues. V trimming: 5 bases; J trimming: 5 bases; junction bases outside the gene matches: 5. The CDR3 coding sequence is TGTGCCAGTAGTGATGACAGGGGGCGTTATGGCTACACCTTC. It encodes CASSDDRGRYGYTF.

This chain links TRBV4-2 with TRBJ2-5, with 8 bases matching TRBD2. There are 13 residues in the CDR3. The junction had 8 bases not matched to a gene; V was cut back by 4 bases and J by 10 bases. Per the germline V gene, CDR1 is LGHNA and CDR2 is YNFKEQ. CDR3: CASSLGREGVQYF. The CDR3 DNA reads TGTGCCAGCAGCCTCGGTCGGGAGGGAGTCCAGTACTTC.

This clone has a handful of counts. CDR3 nucleotides: TGCGCCAGCAGCCAGATTCCAGGGCAACCCCAGCATTTT. Residues: CASSQIPGQPQHF. V usage is TRBV5-1 and J usage is TRBJ1-5; TRBD1 is a possible D gene (5 bases). V was trimmed by 4 bases and J by 10 bases, leaving 15 bases between them. The CDR3 covers 13 residues. CDR1 is SGHRS and CDR2 is YFSETQ in the germline V gene.

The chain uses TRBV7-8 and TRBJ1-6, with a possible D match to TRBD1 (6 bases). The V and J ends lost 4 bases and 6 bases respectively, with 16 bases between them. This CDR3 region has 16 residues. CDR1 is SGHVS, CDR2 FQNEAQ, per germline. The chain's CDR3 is CASSSGIDRPNSPLHF. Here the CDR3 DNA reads TGTGCCAGCAGCTCGGGGATAGACAGGCCTAATTCACCCCTCCACTTT.

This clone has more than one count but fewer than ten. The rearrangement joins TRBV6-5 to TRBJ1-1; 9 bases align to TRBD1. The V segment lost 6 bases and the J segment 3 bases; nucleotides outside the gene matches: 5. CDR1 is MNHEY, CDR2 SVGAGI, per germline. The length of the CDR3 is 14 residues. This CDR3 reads CASRSQGAYTEAFF. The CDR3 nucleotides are TGTGCCAGCAGATCACAGGGGGCGTACACTGAAGCTTTCTTT.

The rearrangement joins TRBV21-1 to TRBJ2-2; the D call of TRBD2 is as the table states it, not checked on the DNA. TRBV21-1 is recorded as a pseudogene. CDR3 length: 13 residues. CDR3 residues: CASSNLNTGELFF. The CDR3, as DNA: TGTGCCAGCAGCAACTTGAACACCGGGGAGCTGTTTTTT.

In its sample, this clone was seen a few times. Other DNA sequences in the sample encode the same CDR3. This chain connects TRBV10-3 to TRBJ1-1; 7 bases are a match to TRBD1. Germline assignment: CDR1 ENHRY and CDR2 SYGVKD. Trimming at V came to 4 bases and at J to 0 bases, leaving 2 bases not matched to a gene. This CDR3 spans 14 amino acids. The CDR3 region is CAISGQGLNTEAFF. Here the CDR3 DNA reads TGTGCCATCAGTGGACAGGGTTTGAACACTGAAGCTTTCTTT.